Below, 9 T cell receptor beta chains from the same sample are listed, as sequenced in a study of identical twins. MiXCR, applied by TCRdb to the 5' RACE reads, yields one record per CDR3 protein. Of 400,000 to 500,000 distinct CDR3 sequences listed, roughly an eighth are singletons. The same specimen was also included in a second study, on yellow fever vaccine responses in identical twins.

Material: CD4+ T cells sorted from blood. All receptors come from a woman in her late teens or twenties in good health.

This sequence joins TRBV9 and TRBJ1-2, with TRBD1 as a possible D gene (6 bases). CDR1 is SGDLS and CDR2 is YYNGEE in the germline V gene. V was cut by 3 bases and J by 3 bases, with 18 bases left in between. The CDR3 has 16 residues. CDR3 sequence: CASSAFKTGLDYGYTF. DNA for the CDR3: TGTGCCAGCAGCGCGTTTAAAACAGGGTTGGACTATGGCTACACCTTC.

This clonotype was found a few times. The chain links TRBV11-2 to TRBJ2-7; the match to TRBD1 covers 8 bases. The V gene's germline CDR1 is SGHAT and CDR2 FQNNGV. V lost 5 bases, J lost 2 bases, and 5 bases stayed unmatched. The CDR3 covers 14 residues. CDR3 nucleotides: TGTGCCAGCAGCACAGGGGGTCGGACCTACGAGCAGTACTTC. It is translated as CASSTGGRTYEQYF.

This chain links TRBV5-1 with TRBJ1-1; 7 bases agree with TRBD1. Per the germline V gene, CDR1 is SGHRS and CDR2 is YFSETQ. The CDR3 runs 16 residues. V shed 3 bases, J shed 2 bases, and the junction held 10 bases outside the gene matches. CDR3 nucleotide sequence: TGCGCCAGCAGCTCGGGGTATGACAGGGTCAACACTGAAGCTTTCTTT. It is translated as CASSSGYDRVNTEAFF.

This clonotype occurred many times. The rearrangement joins TRBV7-9 to TRBJ2-7, with a possible D match to TRBD2 (5 bases). This CDR3 spans 15 amino acids. V was clipped by 1 base and J by 0 bases, with 10 bases between them. Germline V lookup: CDR1 SEHNR, CDR2 FQNEAQ (reference sequence). CDR3 nucleotides: TGTGCCAGCAGCTTAGAAGCTAGCCCCTCCTACGAGCAGTACTTC. Its protein product is CASSLEASPSYEQYF.

J is TRBJ2-1 and V is TRBV29-1; TRBD1 aligns across 7 bases. The V and J ends lost 6 bases and 0 bases, in that order; junction bases with no gene match: 5. The germline V gene encodes CDR1 SQVTM and CDR2 ANQGSEA. The CDR3 contains 14 residues. The CDR3 DNA sequence: TGCAGCGTCAAACGGGACAGCTCCTACAATGAGCAGTTCTTC. This encodes CSVKRDSSYNEQFF.

This clonotype was seen a handful of times. V and J are TRBV9 and TRBJ1-2, with D unresolved. Trimming shortened V by 0 bases and J by 4 bases, and 7 bases separated the two germline ends. CDR3 length: 13 residues. Germline loops: CDR1 SGDLS, CDR2 YYNGEE. CDR3 in amino acids: CASSVVPTYGYTF. Written as DNA, the CDR3 is TGTGCCAGCAGCGTAGTGCCAACCTATGGCTACACCTTC.

This clonotype was picked up a small number of times. The junction and the germline gene differ at one end; a read error may be behind it. The chain has TRBV5-4 and TRBJ2-1, with 11 bases matching TRBD2. This CDR3 is built from 14 residues. Germline lookup yields CDR1 SGHNT and CDR2 YYREEE (reference sequence). The CDR3: CASSLETSGTSWVF. CDR3 nucleotides: TGTGCCAGCAGCCTTGAGACTAGCGGGACTTCTTGGGTCTTC.

This clonotype has a handful of counts. The rearrangement links TRBV7-8 to TRBJ2-7; D perhaps matches TRBD1 (5 bases). The V gene's germline CDR1 is SGHVS and CDR2 FQNEAQ. This CDR3 region has 17 residues. Trimming left V 2 bases short and J 1 base short, with 18 bases between. CDR3 in amino acids: CASSLSQGLGLSYEQYF. The DNA for the CDR3 is TGTGCCAGCAGCTTAAGTCAGGGCCTGGGATTGTCCTACGAGCAGTACTTC.

This clonotype was observed a few times. The chain links TRBV5-4 to TRBJ2-7; a weak D match, TRBD1 (5 bases). The V end lost 2 bases, the J end lost 3 bases, and 12 bases lay between the germline ends. CDR1 is SGHNT and CDR2 is YYREEE in the germline V gene (reference sequence). This CDR3 region has 14 residues. CDR3 residues: CASSFAGRLYEQYF. In nucleotides, the CDR3 is TGTGCCAGCAGCTTCGCAGGGCGCCTCTACGAGCAGTACTTC. The complete variable domain, with remaining parts taken from reference TRBV5-4 and TRBJ2-7, reads ETGVTQSPTHLIKTRGQQVTLRCSSQSGHNTVSWYQQALGQGPQFIFQYYREEENGRGNFPPRFSGLQFPNYSSELNVNALELDDSALYLCASSFAGRLYEQYFGPGTRLTVT.